This passage covers 4 T cell receptor beta chains from one sample sequenced in a study of shared clonotypes between healthy human individuals. The naive CD8 population came from CD45RO-negative cells selected for CCR7, without terminally differentiated effector memory CD45RA+ cells. Assay: immunoSEQ multiplex PCR; the TCRdb copy retains only in-frame clones and omits some. The table shows over 750,000 clones, with just over 95% occurring only once. The specimen was naive CD8+ T cells sorted from blood. These TCRs come from a man aged 25-40 years in good health.

The chain links TRBV11-2 to TRBJ2-7; D is unresolved. CDR1 is SGHAT, CDR2 FQNNGV, per germline. The V gene lost 2 bases and the J gene lost 2 bases, with 10 bases spanning the gap. CDR3 length equals 14 residues. CDR3 region: CASSLQGLAYEQYF. The CDR3 nucleotides are TGTGCCAGCAGCTTACAAGGCCTTGCCTACGAGCAGTACTTC. Variable domain in full (rest from reference TRBV11-2 and TRBJ2-7): EAGVAQSPRYKIIEKRQSVAFWCNPISGHATLYWYQQILGQGPKLLIQFQNNGVVDDSQLPKDRFSAERLKGVDSTLKIQPAKLEDSAVYLCASSLQGLAYEQYFGPGTRLTVT.

This rearrangement joins TRBV6-4 to TRBJ2-3; TRBD2 matches at 14 bases. The junction had 3 bases not matched to a gene; V was cut back by 6 bases and J by 1 base. Germline loops: CDR1 MRHNA, CDR2 SNTAGT. This CDR3 is 16 amino acids long. CDR3 bases: TGTGCCAGCAGCCGACTAGCGGGAGGGGGCACAGATACGCAGTATTTT. This gives the protein CASSRLAGGGTDTQYF.

The CDR3 DNA reads as TGCGCCAGCAGCTCAACCCAAGGGGAGACGAACACTGAAGCTTTCTTT. Amino acid sequence: CASSSTQGETNTEAFF. J is TRBJ1-1 and V is TRBV5-1; possibly TRBD1 for D (5 bases). Trimming stripped 3 bases from V and 1 base from J, with 16 bases between. The CDR3 is made up of 16 amino acids. The germline V gene encodes CDR1 SGHRS and CDR2 YFSETQ.

This clone was detected once. The chain carries TRBV7-9 and TRBJ2-1, with 11 bases fitting TRBD2. The V gene end was trimmed by 0 bases and the J gene end by 7 bases; junction bases not matched to a gene: 5. The germline V gene has CDR1 SEHNR and CDR2 FQNEAQ (reference sequence). The CDR3 loop spans 16 amino acids. The CDR3 DNA reads TGTGCCAGCAGCTTAGCTTCTAGCGGGAGGAGGAATGAGCAGTTCTTC. Translated: CASSLASSGRRNEQFF.